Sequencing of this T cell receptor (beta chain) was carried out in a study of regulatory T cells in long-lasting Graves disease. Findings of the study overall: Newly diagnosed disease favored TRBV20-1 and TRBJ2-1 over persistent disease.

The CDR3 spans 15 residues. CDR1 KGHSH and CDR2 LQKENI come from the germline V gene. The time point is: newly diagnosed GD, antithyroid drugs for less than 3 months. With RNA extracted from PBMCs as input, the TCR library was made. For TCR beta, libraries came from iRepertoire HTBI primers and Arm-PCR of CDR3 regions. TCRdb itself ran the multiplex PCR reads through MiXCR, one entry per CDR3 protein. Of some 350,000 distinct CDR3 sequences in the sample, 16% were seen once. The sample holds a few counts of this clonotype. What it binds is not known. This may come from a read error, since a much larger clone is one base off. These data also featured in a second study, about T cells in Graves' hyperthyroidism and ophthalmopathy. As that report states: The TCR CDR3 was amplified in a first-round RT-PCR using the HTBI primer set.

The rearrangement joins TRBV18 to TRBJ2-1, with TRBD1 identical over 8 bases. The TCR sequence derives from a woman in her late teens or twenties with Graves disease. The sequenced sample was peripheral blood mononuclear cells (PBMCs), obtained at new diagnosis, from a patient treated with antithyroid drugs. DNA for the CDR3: TGTTCCAGCTCCCGGGACAGGTGGAATGACAATGAGCAGTTCTTC. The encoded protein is CSSSRDRWNDNEQFF.